This T cell receptor (beta chain) originates from a study of T cells in Graves' hyperthyroidism and ophthalmopathy. Study-level findings and limits: Most thyroid clonotypes with frequency above 0.001 were detected in blood.

Duration under 3 months, a NOSPECS grade of at least 4, and a Clinical Activity Score of at least 3 characterized the ophthalmopathy patients. Uncontrolled infection, other autoimmune disease, pregnancy or lactation excluded patients. Fresh peripheral blood, approximately 10 ml, yielded the PBMCs. This clonotype was detected a few times. Its antigen is undetermined. A read error is possible here, since a much larger clone lies one base away. Amplification of TCR beta CDR3 regions used RNA as the template. HTBI primers were the set used in a first-round RT-PCR of the TCR CDR3. One entry per CDR3 protein results from TCRdb running MiXCR on the multiplex PCR reads. The sample shows 660,000 or so distinct CDR3 sequences, around 21% of them seen only once. V gave up 6 bases and J gave up 8 bases; unmatched junction bases: 14. This CDR3 region has 14 residues. Germline V CDR1 and CDR2: SQVTM, ANQGSEA.

This chain joins TRBV29-1 and TRBJ2-7, with TRBD2 matching 9 bases. The sequence derives from a man younger than 40 with Graves' ophthalmopathy. The specimen was blood. The CDR3 sequence: CSVDRTSEIDKQYF. DNA for the CDR3: TGCAGCGTAGACAGGACTAGCGAAATCGACAAGCAGTACTTC.